The present TCR beta chain was sequenced within a study of memory CD4+ T cells and cytomegalovirus serostatus. This clone was counted once. Produced via immunoSEQ multiplex PCR; TCRdb's table is partial and in-frame only. This table has 40,000 to 55,000 clones, about 80% appearing once. V lost 4 bases to trimming and J lost 4 bases, with 8 bases between them. There are 13 residues in the CDR3. Germline V gene lookup returns CDR1 MDHEN and CDR2 SYDVKM. The sort gate was single viable CD3+CD4+CD8-CD45RO+ cells for memory CD4+ T cells. This TCR was recovered from an adult in good health and CMV-seronegative. This rearrangement joins TRBV28 to TRBJ1-3; unclear D gene. The sample taken for sequencing was memory CD4+ T cells from blood. Here the CDR3 reads CASSSGQGNTIYF. The CDR3 DNA reads TGTGCCAGCAGTTCTGGGCAGGGAAACACCATATATTTT.